This T cell receptor (beta chain) was sequenced for a study of blood T cell repertoires in COVID-19. Study in general: The cDNA or gDNA used as material had been derived from T cells, B-cell-depleted T cells, or PBMCs.

V gave up 6 bases and J gave up 6 bases; unmatched junction bases: 12. The CDR3 loop spans 15 amino acids. The V gene's germline CDR1 is MDHEN and CDR2 SYDVKM. As processed by the authors: Reference gene primer amplification in the assay estimated nucleated cell counts. Generated by immunoSEQ multiplex PCR, the TCRdb table keeps only in-frame clones and is missing some. D and trimming come from the DNA, and the V and J calls and clone size come from that table. The sample records 180,000 or so clones, around 80% being singletons. In this sample, this clone turned up once. The TCR sequence derives from a woman aged 80 or over with active or convalescent COVID-19. The chain joins TRBV28 to TRBJ1-1; 8 positions match TRBD1. Sequencing was carried out using peripheral blood. The CDR3 nucleotides read TGTGCCAGCAGCCGACCCCCGACAGGGGCATCTGAAGCTTTCTTT. Protein product: CASSRPPTGASEAFF.